Listed below are T cell receptor beta chains from one sample, sequenced in a study of blood T cell repertoires in COVID-19. The method was immunoSEQ multiplex PCR; TCRdb's version includes in-frame clones alone and lacks a portion of them. This sample has roughly 230,000 clones, with about four fifths found just once. What was sequenced was peripheral blood. These receptors were collected from a man aged 40-55 years with active or convalescent COVID-19. The CDR3 runs from the conserved cysteine through the conserved F or W. D genes are given only for firm matches. Rows may omit the clone size; those that give it use once, few, many or a size class.

>TRBV27|-|TRBJ2-3|-
CASSLWGEGTDTQYF
TGTGCCAGCAGTTTATGGGGGGAAGGGACAGATACGCAGTATTTT
>TRBV5-4|TRBD2|TRBJ2-1|-
CASSLESGRGANEQFF
TGTGCCAGCAGCTTGGAATCTGGGCGGGGGGCCAATGAGCAGTTCTTC
>TRBV9|-|TRBJ1-1|-
CASSVATGHMNTEAFF
TGTGCCAGCAGCGTAGCTACGGGACATATGAACACTGAAGCTTTCTTT
>TRBV2|TRBD1|TRBJ1-1|-
CASSVGGGGTEAFF
TGTGCCAGCAGTGTCGGAGGGGGCGGCACTGAAGCTTTCTTT
>TRBV19|-|TRBJ1-3|-
CASSMLSSGNTIYF
TGTGCCAGTAGTATGCTGAGCTCTGGAAACACCATATATTTT
>TRBV18|-|TRBJ1-2|-
CASSPPRVMDYGYTF
TGTGCCAGCTCACCACCCAGGGTTATGGACTATGGCTACACCTTC
>TRBV24-1|TRBD2|TRBJ2-6|-
CATSGRASGANVLTF
TGTGCCACTAGCGGGAGGGCGTCTGGGGCCAACGTCCTGACTTTC
>TRBV28|-|TRBJ1-2|once
CASSSLTGNYGYTF
TGTGCCAGCAGTTCCTTGACAGGAAACTATGGCTACACCTTC
>TRBV11-2|-|TRBJ1-1|-
CASSLALPGATEAFF
TGTGCCAGCAGCTTAGCGCTGCCAGGGGCCACTGAAGCTTTCTTT
>TRBV30|-|TRBJ1-1|-
CAWSVDLATEAFF
TGTGCCTGGAGTGTAGATCTGGCCACTGAAGCTTTCTTT
>TRBV7-9|-|TRBJ1-4|-
CASADLTNEKLFF
TGTGCCAGCGCAGATCTAACTAATGAAAAACTGTTTTTT
>TRBV19|TRBD1|TRBJ1-2|few
CASQGAGPLYGYTF
TGTGCCTCTCAGGGGGCAGGGCCACTCTATGGCTACACCTTC
>TRBV7-2|-|TRBJ2-7|-
CASSLASWGGYEQYF
TGTGCCAGCAGCTTAGCTTCATGGGGCGGTTACGAGCAGTACTTC
>TRBV30|TRBD1|TRBJ1-2|-
CACPVGAVGRGFYGYTF
TGTGCCTGCCCCGTCGGGGCCGTGGGCAGGGGGTTCTATGGCTACACCTTC
>TRBV5-1|TRBD2|TRBJ2-7|-
CASRGTSGRAYEQYF
TGCGCCAGCAGAGGGACTAGCGGGAGGGCCTACGAGCAGTACTTC
>TRBV19|-|TRBJ1-5|-
CATSTGTGNQPQHF
TGTGCCACCTCGACAGGTACGGGCAATCAGCCCCAGCATTTT
>TRBV18|TRBD1|TRBJ2-3|-
CASSPGTGGDTQYF
TGTGCCAGCTCACCAGGGACAGGGGGAGATACGCAGTATTTT
>TRBV12-3/TRBV12-4|-|TRBJ2-7|-
CASRSGTLKQYF
TGTGCCAGCAGGTCCGGGACACTGAAGCAGTACTTC
>TRBV12-3/TRBV12-4|-|TRBJ2-5|-
CASSLSGQETQYF
TGTGCCAGCAGTTTAAGCGGTCAAGAGACCCAGTACTTC
>TRBV19|TRBD1|TRBJ1-6|-
CASNDRGAGNSPLHF
TGTGCCAGTAACGACAGGGGGGCGGGTAATTCACCCCTCCACTTT
>TRBV19|-|TRBJ2-1|-
CASSIRSGERSYNEQFF
TGTGCCAGTAGTATTAGATCCGGGGAAAGATCCTACAATGAGCAGTTCTTC
>TRBV30|-|TRBJ1-1|few
CAWSPGWMNTEAFF
TGTGCCTGGAGTCCAGGGTGGATGAACACTGAAGCTTTCTTT
>TRBV24-1|-|TRBJ2-2|-
CAAQGRVTGELFF
TGTGCCGCACAGGGCAGGGTTACCGGGGAGCTGTTTTTT
>TRBV29-1|TRBD2|TRBJ2-3|-
CSGLAGGPNTQYF
TGCAGCGGACTAGCGGGGGGGCCTAATACGCAGTATTTT
>TRBV4-1|-|TRBJ2-2|few
CASSRQASNLNTGELFF
TGCGCCAGCAGCCGACAGGCTTCAAACCTTAACACCGGGGAGCTGTTTTTT
>TRBV19|TRBD2|TRBJ2-7|-
CASSSREGSWQYF
TGTGCCAGTAGTTCCCGGGAGGGGAGTTGGCAGTACTTC
>TRBV12-3/TRBV12-4|-|TRBJ1-2|-
CASSLSDYGYTF
TGTGCCAGCAGTTTATCGGACTATGGCTACACCTTC
>TRBV27|-|TRBJ2-1|-
CASSLKAAGVGEQFF
TGTGCCAGCAGTTTAAAGGCGGCAGGGGTTGGTGAGCAGTTCTTC
>TRBV2|TRBD2|TRBJ2-1|-
CASSGLADYNEQFF
TGTGCCAGCAGTGGACTAGCGGATTACAATGAGCAGTTCTTC
>TRBV7-2|TRBD1|TRBJ1-5|-
CASSFTGTGNQPQHF
TGTGCCAGCAGCTTCACCGGGACAGGGAATCAGCCCCAGCATTTT
>TRBV19|TRBD1|TRBJ1-4|-
CASRPGDRTNEKLFF
TGTGCCAGTAGGCCAGGGGACAGAACTAATGAAAAACTGTTTTTT
>TRBV13|-|TRBJ1-2|-
CASSFQGVDGYTF
TGTGCCAGCAGCTTCCAGGGCGTAGATGGCTACACCTTC
>TRBV5-6|-|TRBJ2-1|-
CASSFRRVSSYNEQFF
TGTGCCAGCAGCTTTCGGCGGGTGAGCTCCTACAATGAGCAGTTCTTC
>TRBV9|TRBD2|TRBJ2-7|-
CASSVGASGSYEQYF
TGTGCCAGCAGCGTAGGGGCTAGCGGCTCCTACGAGCAGTACTTC
>TRBV18|-|TRBJ1-2|-
CASSPPSDRTSYGYTF
TGTGCCAGCTCACCCCCCAGTGACAGGACCTCCTATGGCTACACCTTC
>TRBV7-2|TRBD1|TRBJ2-7|-
CASSSRDRLLEQYF
TGTGCCAGCAGCTCCCGGGACAGGCTTTTAGAGCAGTACTTC
>TRBV5-1|TRBD2|TRBJ2-1|-
CASSLGLAGANEQFF
TGCGCCAGCAGCTTGGGACTAGCGGGAGCTAATGAGCAGTTCTTC
>TRBV2|TRBD1|TRBJ1-6|-
CASSPDRDSPLHF
TGTGCCAGCAGCCCCGACAGGGACTCACCCCTCCACTTT
>TRBV6-5|-|TRBJ1-1|-
CASRPSRDINYRAFF
TGTGCCAGCAGACCTTCTAGGGACATAAATTACAGAGCTTTCTTT
>TRBV24-1|-|TRBJ1-2|-
CATSLRQGGGYTF
TGTGCCACCAGTCTACGGCAGGGCGGAGGCTACACCTTC
>TRBV5-1|TRBD2|TRBJ2-1|-
CASSLGGPGTSGRNEQFF
TGCGCCAGCAGCTTGGGGGGTCCCGGGACTAGCGGGAGGAATGAGCAGTTCTTC